Shown below are 9 T cell receptor beta chains from a single sample sequenced in a study of shared clonotypes between healthy human individuals. Measured with immunoSEQ multiplex PCR; TCRdb has only the in-frame clones, and not every one. Of fewer than 1.6 million clones in the sample, around 98.5% were seen once. Sequencing input: naive CD4+ T cells sorted from blood. The subset was: CD45RA+ positively selected. The receptor source for this set is a young man in good health.

V and J are TRBV15 and TRBJ1-5; D gene unclear. This CDR3 spans 14 amino acids. Trimming shortened V by 0 bases and J by 0 bases, and 3 bases separated the two germline ends. Per the germline V gene, CDR1 is LNHNV and CDR2 is YYDKDF (reference sequence). This CDR3 is CATSRDLSNQPQHF. CDR3 sequence (DNA): TGTGCCACCAGCAGAGATCTTAGCAATCAGCCCCAGCATTTT.

The V and J genes are TRBV11-2 and TRBJ2-1; 11 bases align to TRBD2. Germline CDR1 reads SGHAT; CDR2 reads FQNNGV. This CDR3 has 19 amino acids. Trimming removed 5 bases from V and 4 bases from J; junction bases left unmatched: 16. The CDR3 bases are TGTGCCAGCAGCCATAGGGTATTAGCGGGAGGGCCGAAATACAATGAGCAGTTCTTC. Protein: CASSHRVLAGGPKYNEQFF.

The CDR3 DNA sequence: TGCGCCAGCAGATACGTGCCAGGGGATACGCAGTATTTT. It yields the protein CASRYVPGDTQYF. The chain is built from TRBV5-1 and TRBJ2-3, with D possibly being TRBD1 (5 bases). The CDR3 is 13 residues long. Germline CDR1 and CDR2: SGHRS and YFSETQ. Trimming left V 5 bases short and J 6 bases short, with 13 bases between.

This chain links TRBV19 with TRBJ2-4, with 7 nucleotides matching TRBD2. The germline V gene has CDR1 LNHDA and CDR2 SQIVND (reference sequence). CDR3 length equals 11 residues. J was trimmed by 10 bases and V by 7 bases; bases with no gene match: 4. CDR3 amino acids: CASKGEGIQYF. The CDR3, as DNA: TGTGCCAGTAAAGGGGAGGGAATTCAGTACTTC.

The chain has TRBV30 and TRBJ2-5; no clear D. In germline, CDR1 is GTSNPN, CDR2 SVGIG (reference sequence). The length of the CDR3 is 12 residues. V gave up 4 bases and J gave up 5 bases, with 11 bases separating them. In DNA form, the CDR3 reads TGTGCCTGGAATGAGGTTGGGGAGACCCAGTACTTC. This codes for CAWNEVGETQYF.

The rearrangement uses TRBV6-1 and TRBJ2-6; D is unresolved. V lost 3 bases, J lost 0 bases, and 6 bases lay in between. The CDR3 is made up of 15 amino acids. CDR1 and CDR2 from the germline V gene are MNHNS and SASEGT. CDR3 in amino acids: CASSDLRSGANVLTF. In DNA form, the CDR3 reads TGTGCCAGCAGTGATTTGCGCTCTGGGGCCAACGTCCTGACTTTC.

The chain combines TRBV10-3 with TRBJ2-1; 9 bases agree with TRBD1. The V gene end was trimmed by 6 bases and the J gene end by 7 bases; junction bases not matched to a gene: 4. The CDR3 is made up of 13 amino acids. CDR1 is ENHRY and CDR2 is SYGVKD in the germline V gene. The CDR3 spells CAIRTGGANEQFF. CDR3 bases: TGTGCCATCAGAACAGGGGGCGCGAATGAGCAGTTCTTC.

CDR3 sequence (DNA): TGTGCCAGCAAGGTTCGACCAGGGGTGGATACTGAAGCTTTCTTT. This gives the protein CASKVRPGVDTEAFF. The genes are TRBV6-1 and TRBJ1-1, with a possible D match to TRBD1 (6 bases). Germline CDR1 is MNHNS and CDR2 is SASEGT. The CDR3 has 15 amino acids. Trimming removed 7 bases at V and 5 bases at J, with 20 bases between.

The chain links TRBV7-8 to TRBJ2-5; tentative D call: TRBD2 (5 bases). CDR3 size: 15 residues. With 5 bases removed from V and 13 bases from J, the gap between germline ends came to 26 bases. Germline assignment: CDR1 SGHVS and CDR2 FQNEAQ. CDR3 nucleotides: TGTGCCAGCAGCGCCAAGCGGTGGGATGGTGGGGAGACGTACTTC. It translates to CASSAKRWDGGETYF.